One T cell receptor (beta chain) is described in this entry. These data belong to a study of blood T cell repertoires in COVID-19. Per the authors' pipeline: Reference gene primer amplification yielded estimated nucleated cell counts. Here immunoSEQ multiplex PCR was the method, and the copy in TCRdb shows in-frame clones only, minus some. V, J and clone size are those of that table, while D and trimming were read from the DNA. Seen here are around 42,000 clones, about four fifths observed once, and the top ten hold 38%. Germline V lookup: CDR1 SQVTM, CDR2 ANQGSEA. This CDR3 region has 14 residues. The junction had 5 bases not matched to a gene; V was cut back by 6 bases and J by 2 bases.

The chain carries TRBV29-1 and TRBJ1-4, with TRBD1 matching 8 bases. The sample consisted of peripheral blood. This receptor was obtained from a man older than 75 with active or convalescent COVID-19. The DNA for the CDR3 is TGCAGCGTCAGAAGACAGGGGACTAATGAAAAACTGTTTTTT. Encoded protein: CSVRRQGTNEKLFF. Variable domain in full (rest from reference TRBV29-1 and TRBJ1-4): SAVISQKPSRDICQRGTSLTIQCQVDSQVTMMFWYRQQPGQSLTLIATANQGSEATYESGFVIDKFPISRPNLTFSTLTVSNMSPEDSSIYLCSVRRQGTNEKLFFGSGTQLSVL.